This T cell receptor (beta chain) was recorded in a study of T-cell reconstitution after alpha-beta-depleted transplantation in children. Unique molecular identifiers were incorporated during preparation of the TCRbeta library. TCRdb recomputed calls from the PCR reads with MiXCR, one row per CDR3 protein. The sample holds 100,000 to 150,000 distinct CDR3 sequences, roughly 23% seen once. The CDR3 totals 13 residues. Trimming pared 1 base from V and 8 bases from J, leaving 11 bases between. Looked up from germline, CDR1 is SGHVS and CDR2 is FQNEAQ. Sequenced here: PBMCs, mostly from graft donor cells, sampled 180 days after TCRalphabeta/CD19-depleted stem cell transplant. This TCR came from a male patient aged 2-9 years who had a stem cell transplant for chronic granulomatous disease, so the T cells may come from the graft donor. This chain connects TRBV7-8 to TRBJ1-1; D is ambiguous. CDR3 amino acids: CASSLGGNPEAFF. The DNA of the CDR3 is TGTGCCAGCAGCTTAGGAGGAAACCCCGAAGCTTTCTTT.